This section outlines one T cell receptor (beta chain) sequence together with its context. Its target is not known. The entry originates in a study of tumor and adjacent non-tumor tissue in lung cancer. This CDR3 has 13 amino acids. The germline V gene has CDR1 MNHNY and CDR2 SVGAGI (reference sequence). Trimming took off 7 bases at V and 10 bases at J, with 20 bases between the two ends. The template was RNA from unsorted bulk tissue. TCRbeta libraries were built with three rounds of nested PCR, modified from ARM-PCR. MiXCR, applied by TCRdb to the multiplex PCR reads, yields one record per CDR3 protein. The sample lists fewer than 100,000 distinct CDR3 sequences, 72% occurring once. General study findings and limits: Tumor tissue had significantly higher TCR diversity than normal lung. Tumor repertoires had a smaller top 100 clone share than normal lung.

The sequenced material came from lung tumor tissue. The chain combines TRBV6-6 with TRBJ2-7; no definite D call. This TCR was recovered from a woman aged 40 to 55 with non-small cell lung cancer. CDR3 bases: TGTGCCAGCATCCGAAACCGAGGTATTGATCAGTACTTC. Its protein product is CASIRNRGIDQYF.